This T cell receptor beta chain stems from a study of cytotoxic CD8 clonotypes in ibrutinib-treated CLL. The repertoire was sequenced with immunoSEQ multiplex PCR; TCRdb's copy has only in-frame clones and lacks some. The sample lists 65,000 to 80,000 clones, 70% to 90% occurring once. The CDR3 consists of 15 residues. Germline V gene data show CDR1 as SGHTA and CDR2 as FQGTGA. V dropped 5 bases and J dropped 4; count of bases not matched to a gene: 10. The table lists this clone with a few counts. V is TRBV7-3 and J is TRBJ2-7; 8 nucleotides agree with TRBD2. The clonotype comes from a human donor with chronic lymphocytic leukemia. Sequenced material: PBMCs, taken after 24 months of ibrutinib treatment. The DNA for the CDR3 is TGTGCCAGCAGCCGGGGGGGATCCAGTTCTTACGAGCAGTACTTC. It is translated as CASSRGGSSSYEQYF.